Following are 26 T cell receptor beta chains from one sample sequenced in a study of CD8+CD57+ T cells in acquired aplastic anemia. An expansion of CD8+CD57+ cells by flow cytometry had been shown in patients chosen for sequencing. The TCR beta profiling, which covered VDJ combination and CDR3 sequence, was carried out using genomic DNA as the template. TCRdb passed the reads through MiXCR, listing each CDR3 protein once. The profile shows about 200,000 distinct CDR3 sequences, 60% to 80% of them singletons. The sequenced sample was sorted CD4+, CD8+, or CD8+CD57+ T cells (not recorded which) from PBMCs. The receptors shown here come from a human donor with aplastic anemia.

This chain joins TRBV7-8 and TRBJ1-6, with D hard to call. This CDR3 has 15 residues. CDR1 is SGHVS, CDR2 FQNEAQ, per germline. Trimming shortened V by 5 bases and J by 6 bases, and 14 bases separated the two germline ends. The CDR3 loop reads CASSPVAFGNSPLHF. The DNA of the CDR3 is TGTGCCAGCAGCCCCGTCGCGTTTGGTAATTCACCCCTCCACTTT.

This chain joins TRBV11-2 and TRBJ2-7, with a tentative D call TRBD2 (5 bases). Trimming took 1 base from V and 2 from J, leaving 15 bases between them. The CDR3 length is 16 residues. The germline CDR1 and CDR2 sequences are SGHAT and FQNNGV. The CDR3 DNA follows: TGTGCCAGCAGCTTAGCCTCCAAGGGAGCGGCCTACGAGCAGTACTTC. Its protein is CASSLASKGAAYEQYF.

The chain uses TRBV20-1 and TRBJ1-6; D gene unclear. The CDR3 contains 13 residues. The ends were cut back, 5 bases at V and 9 bases at J, with 14 bases in the middle. Per germline, CDR1 DFQATT and CDR2 SNEGSKA (reference sequence). CDR3 coding DNA: TGCAGTGCTCCGGCACAGCGGGGTTCACCCCTCCACTTT. Translating gives CSAPAQRGSPLHF.

This clonotype appeared a few times. This chain connects TRBV25-1 to TRBJ1-2; 8 bases map to TRBD1. Germline-derived CDR1 and CDR2 are MGHDK and SYGVNS. CDR3 length equals 14 residues. The V and J ends lost 3 bases and 5 bases, in that order; junction bases with no gene match: 5. The CDR3 DNA reads as TGTGCCAGCAGTGAGGCAGGGGGCTATTATGGCTACACCTTC. It encodes CASSEAGGYYGYTF.

This clonotype has more than one count but fewer than ten. The V call is TRBV25-1, the J call TRBJ2-7, with D perhaps being TRBD1 or TRBD2 (5 bases each). The V gene's germline CDR1 is MGHDK and CDR2 SYGVNS. The CDR3 sequence is 16 residues long. The V and J ends lost 4 bases and 3 bases respectively, with 19 bases between them. CDR3 nucleotides: TGTGCCAGCAGTGGACGAAACACCGGGACGGGCTACGAGCAGTACTTC. Translating gives CASSGRNTGTGYEQYF.

The gene calls are TRBV2 and TRBJ2-1, with D perhaps assigned TRBD1 or TRBD2 (5 bases each). CDR1 SNHLY and CDR2 FYNNEI come from the germline V gene. The V and J ends lost 8 bases and 3 bases respectively, with 14 bases between them. This CDR3 is 14 amino acids long. The CDR3 bases are TGTGCCAGCCTATCGGGACGGGGCTACAATGAGCAGTTCTTC. Translated, it gives CASLSGRGYNEQFF.

V is TRBV20-1 and J is TRBJ1-1, with D hard to call. The V end lost 6 bases, the J end lost 3 bases, and 11 bases lay between the germline ends. From germline, CDR1 is DFQATT and CDR2 SNEGSKA (reference sequence). The CDR3 length is 12 residues. CDR3 sequence (DNA): TGCAGTGCCAGGCAGCAGGACACTGAAGCTTTCTTT. Encoded protein: CSARQQDTEAFF.

The CDR3 loop is CASSIAERNQPQHF. CDR3 bases: TGTGCCAGTAGTATAGCAGAGAGAAATCAGCCCCAGCATTTT. The gene calls are TRBV19 and TRBJ1-5; D is undetermined. This CDR3 region has 14 residues. The germline V gene encodes CDR1 LNHDA and CDR2 SQIVND (reference sequence). V was cut by 1 base and J by 4 bases, with 8 bases left in between.

V gene TRBV19 combines with J gene TRBJ2-7, with 9 bases fitting TRBD1. J lost 7 bases, V lost 3 bases, and 7 bases had no gene match. This CDR3 spans 14 amino acids. Per germline, CDR1 LNHDA and CDR2 SQIVND (reference sequence). The CDR3 DNA sequence: TGTGCCAGTAGTATGGGGACAGGGATCGATGAGCAGTACTTC. Its translation: CASSMGTGIDEQYF.

This chain uses TRBV29-1 with TRBJ1-2; D is possibly TRBD1 (6 bases). The CDR3 consists of 12 residues. V was shortened by 2 bases and J by 7 bases, with 11 bases between the two germline ends. The germline V gene has CDR1 SQVTM and CDR2 ANQGSEA. DNA of the CDR3: TGCAGCGTTGAATCGGACAGTAGTGGCTACACCTTC. Residues: CSVESDSSGYTF.

The chain uses TRBV19 and TRBJ2-7, with D perhaps matching TRBD1 (6 bases). The CDR3 runs to 16 residues. Germline values: CDR1 LNHDA, CDR2 SQIVND (reference sequence). V shed 3 bases and J shed 0 bases, with 15 bases lying between them. CDR3 sequence: CASSMMGAQSSYEQYF. The CDR3 DNA follows: TGTGCCAGTAGTATGATGGGGGCCCAGAGCTCCTACGAGCAGTACTTC.

The genes are TRBV20-1 and TRBJ2-1; TRBD2 might be the D (6 bases). Germline V CDR1 and CDR2: DFQATT, SNEGSKA (reference sequence). Trimming stripped 1 base from V and 10 bases from J, with 8 bases between. This CDR3 spans 11 amino acids. The CDR3 reads CSARGLEEQFF. The CDR3, as DNA: TGCAGTGCTAGAGGACTAGAAGAGCAGTTCTTC.

This sequence joins TRBV29-1 and TRBJ2-2; 14 bases align to TRBD2. With V trimmed by 5 bases and J by 6 bases, 14 bases remained unmatched. In germline, CDR1 is SQVTM, CDR2 ANQGSEA. This CDR3 contains 18 residues. CDR3 bases: TGCAGCGTTCGAGGGACTAGCGGGGGCCGCCTTGAGGCCGGGGAGCTGTTTTTT. Its protein is CSVRGTSGGRLEAGELFF.

V and J are TRBV7-9 and TRBJ1-2, with D unresolved. The CDR3 spans 13 residues. V lost 1 base and J lost 3, with 6 bases in between. Germline V gene sequence: CDR1 SEHNR, CDR2 FQNEAQ (reference sequence). The DNA for the CDR3 is TGTGCCAGCAGCTTAGGCACCGACTATGGCTACACCTTC. Translating it yields CASSLGTDYGYTF.

The gene calls are TRBV2 and TRBJ2-3; 11 bases are shared with TRBD2. CDR3 length equals 14 residues. From germline, CDR1 is SNHLY and CDR2 FYNNEI. After removal of 6 bases from V and 5 bases from J, the junction contained 4 bases not matched to a gene. The CDR3 loop is CASSQTSGRDTQYF. The CDR3 nucleotides are TGTGCCAGCAGCCAAACTAGCGGGAGAGATACGCAGTATTTT.

J is TRBJ2-7 and V is TRBV10-2; the match to TRBD2 covers 10 bases. The CDR3 is 15 residues long. Germline V gene lookup returns CDR1 WSHSY and CDR2 SAAADI. Losses at the gene ends were 2 bases for V and 6 bases for J; bases not matched to a gene: 7. The CDR3 DNA reads as TGCGCCAGCAGTGAGAGCGGGGGGGCGTACTCCGAGCAGTACTTC. As protein: CASSESGGAYSEQYF.

This clonotype was seen a handful of times. The chain combines TRBV20-1 with TRBJ1-6; D might be TRBD1 (6 bases). Trimming left V 3 bases short and J 4 bases short, with 10 bases between. Germline lookup yields CDR1 DFQATT and CDR2 SNEGSKA (reference sequence). The CDR3 totals 14 residues. CDR3 bases: TGCAGTGCTAGGGGTGGACAGTATAATTCACCCCTCCACTTT. Encoded protein: CSARGGQYNSPLHF.

The rearrangement links TRBV10-3 to TRBJ1-6; maybe TRBD1 (6 bases). Looked up from germline, CDR1 is ENHRY and CDR2 is SYGVKD. V was pared by 0 bases and J by 7 bases, with 13 bases between. This CDR3 has 16 residues. The CDR3 reads CAISESSGVGNSPLHF. DNA for the CDR3: TGTGCCATCAGTGAGTCCTCAGGGGTGGGGAATTCACCCCTCCACTTT.

The chain is built from TRBV19 and TRBJ2-1, with TRBD1 as a possible D gene (7 bases). CDR3 length equals 12 residues. Germline values: CDR1 LNHDA, CDR2 SQIVND (reference sequence). Trimming took off 5 bases at V and 9 bases at J, with 11 bases between the two ends. CDR3 bases: TGTGCCAGTAGTTTCCAGGGGGGTGAGCAGTTCTTC. As protein: CASSFQGGEQFF.

The sample holds one count of this clonotype. The rearrangement links TRBV5-1 to TRBJ2-5; 9 bases fit TRBD2. The V gene end was trimmed by 4 bases and the J gene end by 1 base; junction bases not matched to a gene: 11. In germline, CDR1 is SGHRS, CDR2 YFSETQ. The CDR3 contains 17 residues. The CDR3 here is CASSQVIGLARQETQYF. The CDR3 DNA sequence: TGCGCCAGCAGCCAAGTGATTGGACTAGCGCGCCAAGAGACCCAGTACTTC.

The CDR3 DNA sequence: TGTGCCAGCAGCTTATGGAGAGCGGTCGGGGAGACCCAGTACTTC. This encodes CASSLWRAVGETQYF. The rearrangement uses TRBV7-9 and TRBJ2-5; a weak D match, TRBD2 (5 bases). The V end was cut by 2 bases, the J end by 5 bases, with 15 bases between. The germline gives CDR1 SEHNR, CDR2 FQNEAQ (reference sequence). The CDR3 totals 15 residues. The full variable domain, completed using reference TRBV7-9 and TRBJ2-5, is DTGVSQNPRHKITKRGQNVTFRCDPISEHNRLYWYRQTLGQGPEFLTYFQNEAQLEKSRLLSDRFSAERPKGSFSTLEIQRTEQGDSAMYLCASSLWRAVGETQYFGPGTRLLVL.

This chain connects TRBV20-1 to TRBJ1-1; D gene uncertain. The CDR3 is made up of 12 amino acids. Germline V lookup: CDR1 DFQATT, CDR2 SNEGSKA (reference sequence). The ends were cut back, 5 bases at V and 5 bases at J, with 12 bases in the middle. The chain's CDR3 is CSAWVLGTEAFF. The CDR3, as DNA: TGCAGTGCTTGGGTCTTAGGGACTGAAGCTTTCTTT.

This clonotype was detected a few times. CDR3 sequence (DNA): TGTGCCAGCAGTGAGCTAGGACACACGGAGAGTGGCTACACCTTC. This translates into CASSELGHTESGYTF. The chain employs TRBV25-1 and TRBJ1-2; maybe TRBD1 (5 bases). V gave up 3 bases and J gave up 7 bases, with 18 bases separating them. Germline V CDR1 and CDR2: MGHDK, SYGVNS. The CDR3 length is 15 residues.

The V call is TRBV29-1, the J call TRBJ2-7; perhaps D is TRBD1 or TRBD2 (5 bases each). V was cut by 5 bases and J by 4 bases, with 12 bases left in between. Germline CDR1 is SQVTM and CDR2 is ANQGSEA. The CDR3 has 12 amino acids. CDR3 sequence (DNA): TGCAGCGTTTCCCAGGGAGATTACGAGCAGTACTTC. It specifies CSVSQGDYEQYF.

In its sample, this clonotype was seen a few times. This chain connects TRBV7-3 to TRBJ2-5; D ambiguous. Trimming pared 5 bases from V and 4 bases from J, leaving 11 bases between. Germline CDR1 SGHTA, CDR2 FQGTGA. CDR3 length equals 13 residues. Here the CDR3 DNA reads TGTGCCAGCAGCAGCCTAGGGCGAGAGACCCAGTACTTC. Translating it yields CASSSLGRETQYF.

This chain links TRBV2 with TRBJ2-1; D may be TRBD2 (5 bases). The germline CDR1 and CDR2 sequences are SNHLY and FYNNEI. This CDR3 has 13 residues. V was cut by 4 bases and J by 7 bases, with 11 bases left in between. CDR3 coding DNA: TGTGCCAGCAGTGGGGAGAGCCTGAATGAGCAGTTCTTC. This codes for CASSGESLNEQFF.